This TCR beta chain was obtained from a study of blood T cells in healthy people across ages. Whole-study results and caveats: In older individuals, TCR beta diversity per million T cells was lower, falling roughly linearly with age.

Note on this clonotype: Antigen unknown.

With a J-beta primer mix and a sample-barcoded 5' primer, a second PCR ran about 6 to 11 cycles. TCRdb itself ran the 5' RACE reads through MiXCR, one entry per CDR3 protein. Of over 1.5 million distinct CDR3 sequences listed, just under 50% are singletons. CDR1 is SQVTM and CDR2 is ANQGSEA in the germline V gene. The CDR3 runs 14 residues. V lost 7 bases, J lost 8 bases, and 21 bases lay in between. V is TRBV29-1 and J is TRBJ2-1; TRBD1 is a possible D gene (6 bases). The sample was blood. This clonotype was obtained from a woman in her forties in good health. Here the CDR3 DNA reads TGCAGCGCCAGGGGACACAGCTTTTACGATGAGCAGTTCTTC. Protein: CSARGHSFYDEQFF.